This T cell receptor (beta chain) was sequenced for a study of patients and donors after allogeneic stem cell transplantation. This clonotype has a handful of counts. From germline, CDR1 is MNHEY and CDR2 SMNVEV (reference sequence). This CDR3 comprises 14 residues. The germline V and J ends were trimmed by 5 bases and 8 bases, with 18 bases remaining between them. TCRdb recomputed calls from the RT-PCR reads with MiXCR, one row per CDR3 protein. The profile shows over 10,000 distinct CDR3 sequences, almost 25% of them singletons. What was sequenced was blood, either unsorted or a sorted T cell fraction (not recorded which). This clonotype originated in a human donor who was either an allogeneic HSCT recipient or a stem cell or donor lymphocyte infusion donor (not recorded which). It is not recorded whose cells these are; they may come from a transplant donor. The chain recombines TRBV27 with TRBJ1-2; tentatively, D is TRBD1 (5 bases). The CDR3 sequence is CASSPGGKARGYTF. In DNA form, the CDR3 reads TGTGCCAGCAGTCCTGGGGGGAAGGCTCGCGGCTACACCTTC.